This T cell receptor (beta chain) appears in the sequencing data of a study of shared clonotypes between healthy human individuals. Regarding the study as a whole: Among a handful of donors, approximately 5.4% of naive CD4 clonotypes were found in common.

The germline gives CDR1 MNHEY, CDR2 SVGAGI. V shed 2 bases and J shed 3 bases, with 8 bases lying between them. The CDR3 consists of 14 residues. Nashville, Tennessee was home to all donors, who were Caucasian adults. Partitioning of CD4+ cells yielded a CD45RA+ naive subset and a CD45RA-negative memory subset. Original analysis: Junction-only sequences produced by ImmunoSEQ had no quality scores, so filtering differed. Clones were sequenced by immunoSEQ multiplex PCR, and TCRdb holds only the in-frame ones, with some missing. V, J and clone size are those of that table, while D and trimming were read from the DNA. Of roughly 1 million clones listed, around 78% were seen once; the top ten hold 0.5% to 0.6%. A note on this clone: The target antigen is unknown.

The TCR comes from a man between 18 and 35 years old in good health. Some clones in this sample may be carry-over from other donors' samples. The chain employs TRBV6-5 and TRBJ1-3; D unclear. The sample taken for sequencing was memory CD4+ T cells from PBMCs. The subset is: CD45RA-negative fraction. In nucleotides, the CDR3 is TGTGCCAGCAGTTACATGGCCGATGGAAACACCATATATTTT. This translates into CASSYMADGNTIYF.